Each of the 18 T cell receptor beta chains below was sequenced from the same sample in a study of cytomegalovirus exposure and HLA in healthy donors (dated by TCRdb to 2015 to 2018). Libraries were made using the immunoSEQ multiplex PCR assay. The multiplex PCR relied on a mix of 60 forward primers for TCR Vbeta segments and 13 reverse primers for TCR Jbeta segments. In its TCRdb copy, this immuneACCESS table keeps in-frame sequences only and misses some clones. Where compared with another copy, unresolved V genes explain less than half of these, and the others have no known cause. The sample table holds around 87,000 clones, of which roughly 80% were seen once. Together, the top ten hold about 3% of the sample. Sequencing used PBMCs. These TCRs come from a man aged 40-49 years in good health and CMV-seronegative.

The chain links TRBV4-3 to TRBJ1-5; D may be TRBD1 (6 bases). V lost 0 bases, J lost 2 bases, and 23 bases lay in between. Germline loops: CDR1 LGHNA, CDR2 YSLEER. This CDR3 is 20 amino acids long. The CDR3 sequence: CASSQDPGGQGFPRNQPQHF. The CDR3, as DNA: TGCGCCAGCAGCCAAGATCCCGGGGGGCAGGGATTCCCCCGCAATCAGCCCCAGCATTTT.

The chain carries TRBV7-2 and TRBJ1-5; D might be TRBD1 (5 bases). Germline loops: CDR1 SGHTA, CDR2 FQGNSA. This CDR3 region has 15 residues. Deletions cut 4 bases from V and 9 bases from J, with 19 bases between. CDR3 sequence reads: CASSSGSGGRRPQHF. The CDR3 DNA follows: TGTGCCAGCAGCTCGGGTTCGGGGGGAAGACGGCCCCAGCATTTT.

The chain links TRBV5-1 to TRBJ2-3; 9 bases are shared with TRBD2. The CDR3 extends over 16 amino acids. Trimming cost V 4 bases and J 2 bases; bases outside gene matches: 8. Germline-derived CDR1 and CDR2 are SGHRS and YFSETQ. The CDR3 region is CASSAGGGASTDTQYF. CDR3 DNA: TGCGCCAGCAGCGCGGGCGGGGGGGCGTCCACAGATACGCAGTATTTT.

The V call is TRBV27, the J call TRBJ1-4, with D possibly TRBD1 on 6 matching bases. The V and J ends lost 6 bases and 3 bases respectively, with 17 bases between them. Germline CDR1 reads MNHEY; CDR2 reads SMNVEV (reference sequence). CDR3 length: 16 residues. CDR3 in DNA: TGTGCCAGCAGCTACAGGGCCAGTAGGGCTAATGAAAAACTGTTTTTT. This codes for CASSYRASRANEKLFF.

The chain joins TRBV4-2 to TRBJ2-7; 7 nucleotides match TRBD2. J was trimmed by 3 bases and V by 0 bases; bases with no gene match: 8. There are 16 residues in the CDR3. CDR1 and CDR2 from the germline V gene are LGHNA and YNFKEQ. As DNA, the CDR3 is TGTGCCAGCAGCCAAGATTCCAGCGGGAAACACTACGAGCAGTACTTC. This sequence encodes CASSQDSSGKHYEQYF.

The rearrangement uses TRBV7-2 and TRBJ2-2; D not certain. Per the germline V gene, CDR1 is SGHTA and CDR2 is FQGNSA. CDR3 size: 12 residues. Trimming took off 5 bases at V and 9 bases at J, with 10 bases between the two ends. The CDR3 here is CASSLRGRELFF. In DNA form, the CDR3 reads TGTGCCAGCAGCCTTAGAGGCCGGGAGCTGTTTTTT.

The chain joins TRBV5-6 to TRBJ1-5, with 7 positions matching TRBD1. V lost 2 bases, J lost 4 bases, and 3 bases stayed unmatched. CDR3 length: 14 amino acids. Germline CDR1 and CDR2: SGHDT and YYEEEE. The DNA of the CDR3 is TGTGCCAGCAGCTTTGGGGACAGAAATCAGCCCCAGCATTTT. Translating gives CASSFGDRNQPQHF. The full variable domain, in which reference TRBV5-6 and TRBJ1-5 provide the parts outside the CDR3, is DAGVTQSPTHLIKTRGQQVTLRCSPKSGHDTVSWYQQALGQGPQFIFQYYEEEERQRGNFPDRFSGHQFPNYSSELNVNALLLGDSALYLCASSFGDRNQPQHFGDGTRLSIL.

This chain links TRBV5-4 with TRBJ1-6, with 7 bases identical to TRBD1. This CDR3 contains 14 residues. Germline CDR1 and CDR2: SGHNT and YYREEE (reference sequence). The ends lost 4 bases at V and 7 bases at J; junction bases unmatched: 5. CDR3 sequence reads: CASSNRDRNSPLHF. The CDR3 nucleotides read TGTGCCAGCAGCAACAGGGACAGAAATTCACCCCTCCACTTT.

This chain joins TRBV7-8 and TRBJ1-1; no definite D call. Germline CDR1 is SGHVS and CDR2 is FQNEAQ. This CDR3 is 13 amino acids long. Trimming removed 8 bases from V and 1 base from J, with 11 bases in between. CDR3 protein: CASGFDTNTEAFF. DNA of the CDR3: TGTGCCAGCGGATTCGACACGAACACTGAAGCTTTCTTT.

The rearrangement uses TRBV7-9 and TRBJ2-1; TRBD2 matches 9 bases. J gave up 4 bases and V 5 bases, and 6 bases lay outside the gene matches. CDR1 and CDR2 from the germline V gene are SEHNR and FQNEAQ (reference sequence). The CDR3 length is 15 residues. CDR3 bases: TGTGCCAGCAGCACAAGACTAGCGGTTTACAATGAGCAGTTCTTC. Its translation is CASSTRLAVYNEQFF.

This clone was picked up one time. CDR3 region: CASSDSRHLNSPLHF. CDR3 sequence (DNA): TGTGCCAGCAGTGACTCCCGTCATCTAAATTCACCCCTCCACTTT. This chain links TRBV6-4 with TRBJ1-6; no clear D gene. The V gene lost 0 bases and the J gene lost 7 bases, with 10 bases spanning the gap. CDR1 and CDR2 from the germline V gene are MRHNA and SNTAGT. The CDR3 is made up of 15 amino acids.

The chain joins TRBV5-5 to TRBJ2-7; 10 nucleotides match TRBD2. Germline V gives CDR1 SGHKS, CDR2 YYEKEE (reference sequence). The V gene end was trimmed by 4 bases and the J gene end by 7 bases; junction bases not matched to a gene: 14. This CDR3 spans 16 amino acids. The CDR3 region has the DNA TGTGCCAGCAGCCCGGACCGGAGCGGGGGGGCTGGAGAGCAGTACTTC. This encodes CASSPDRSGGAGEQYF.

This chain links TRBV15 with TRBJ2-7; 8 bases agree with TRBD2. After removal of 3 bases from V and 5 bases from J, the junction contained 9 bases not matched to a gene. The germline CDR1 and CDR2 sequences are LNHNV and YYDKDF (reference sequence). The CDR3 is 15 amino acids. The CDR3 coding sequence is TGTGCCACCAGCAGTCGGGGGGGCGAAGTGGACGAGCAGTACTTC. Amino acid sequence: CATSSRGGEVDEQYF.

This chain uses TRBV5-6 with TRBJ2-7; 8 bases line up with TRBD1. This CDR3 is built from 15 residues. Per germline, CDR1 SGHDT and CDR2 YYEEEE. The ends lost 0 bases at V and 5 bases at J; junction bases unmatched: 7. The CDR3 nucleotides read TGTGCCAGCAGCTTGGTGCTGACAGGGGAGGACGAGCAGTACTTC. It translates to CASSLVLTGEDEQYF.

The chain is built from TRBV11-1 and TRBJ2-7; D may be TRBD1 (5 bases). Germline CDR1 SGHAT, CDR2 FQDESV (reference sequence). The CDR3 is made up of 14 amino acids. Trimming left V 3 bases short and J 4 bases short, with 13 bases between. The DNA of the CDR3 is TGTGCCAGCAGCTTCGGCAGGACACAATACGAGCAGTACTTC. Translating gives CASSFGRTQYEQYF.

This chain connects TRBV27 to TRBJ2-7, with 7 bases fitting TRBD1. Germline CDR1 and CDR2: MNHEY and SMNVEV (reference sequence). Trimming took 5 bases from V and 2 from J; bases not matched to a gene: 6. The CDR3 length is 14 residues. CDR3 protein: CASSNRGYTYEQYF. DNA of the CDR3: TGTGCCAGCAGTAACAGGGGTTATACCTACGAGCAGTACTTC.

J is TRBJ1-6 and V is TRBV4-1; no clear D. CDR3 length: 18 residues. Trimming pared 5 bases from V and 0 bases from J, leaving 17 bases between. Germline V lookup: CDR1 MGHRA, CDR2 YSYEKL. The CDR3 sequence is CASSSEAAVSSYNSPLHF. The CDR3 nucleotides read TGCGCCAGCAGCTCAGAAGCGGCAGTCAGCTCCTATAATTCACCCCTCCACTTT.

DNA for the CDR3: TGTGCCAGCAGTATGGGCCCCGAGCTTCCTGAAGCTTTCTTT. Translating it yields CASSMGPELPEAFF. This rearrangement joins TRBV28 to TRBJ1-1; no firm D call. The CDR3 covers 14 residues. The germline V and J ends were trimmed by 5 bases and 6 bases, with 16 bases remaining between them. Looked up from germline, CDR1 is MDHEN and CDR2 is SYDVKM.